Presented here are 13 T cell receptor beta chains from one specimen sequenced in a study of T cells in Graves' hyperthyroidism and ophthalmopathy. TCR beta CDR3 regions were amplified from RNA. Carried out on the TCR CDR3, a first-round RT-PCR used the HTBI primer set. MiXCR, run by TCRdb on the multiplex PCR reads, gives a single entry per CDR3 protein. Here the sample spans about 200,000 distinct CDR3 sequences, less than 20% being singletons. Sequencing was performed on blood. The receptors come from a woman in her forties or fifties with Graves' hyperthyroidism.

This clonotype showed up many times. The rearrangement uses TRBV5-1 and TRBJ2-2; weak D call: TRBD2 (5 bases). The CDR3 is 14 residues long. CDR1 is SGHRS, CDR2 YFSETQ, per germline. Trimming removed 0 bases at V and 6 bases at J, with 9 bases between. CDR3 bases: TGCGCCAGCAGCTTGGCCGAGGGTGCCGGGGAGCTGTTTTTT. Encoded protein: CASSLAEGAGELFF.

This clonotype came up a few times. The chain has TRBV18 and TRBJ1-4; D unclear. The germline CDR1 and CDR2 sequences are KGHSH and LQKENI. Trimming removed 0 bases at V and 8 bases at J, with 7 bases between. The CDR3 has 13 residues. For the CDR3, the DNA is TGTGCCAGCTCACCACCCTCCCGGGAAAAACTGTTTTTT. This gives the protein CASSPPSREKLFF.

This clonotype was detected ten times or more. This sequence joins TRBV11-2 and TRBJ2-1, with 12 positions matching TRBD2. CDR1 and CDR2 (germline): SGHAT, FQNNGV. CDR3 length: 15 residues. After removal of 4 bases from V and 7 bases from J, the junction contained 5 bases not matched to a gene. The CDR3, as DNA: TGTGCCAGCAGCTCGACTAGCGGGAGAGGAAATGAGCAGTTCTTC. Protein: CASSSTSGRGNEQFF.

The chain joins TRBV11-1 to TRBJ2-6; the D gene is possibly TRBD1 (5 bases). The V gene lost 3 bases and the J gene lost 2 bases, with 14 bases spanning the gap. The germline V gene encodes CDR1 SGHAT and CDR2 FQDESV (reference sequence). The CDR3 spans 17 residues. The CDR3 nucleotides are TGTGCCAGCAGCTTTATTACAGGCCCCGCTGGGGCCAACGTCCTGACTTTC. Amino acids: CASSFITGPAGANVLTF.

This clonotype turned up a few times. The V and J genes are TRBV11-2 and TRBJ1-5, with TRBD1 matching over 8 bases. V was clipped by 0 bases and J by 5 bases; unmatched bases: 3. This CDR3 is built from 15 residues. Germline V gives CDR1 SGHAT, CDR2 FQNNGV. This CDR3 reads CASSLDRGLHQPQHF. Written as DNA, the CDR3 is TGTGCCAGCAGCTTAGACAGGGGGCTTCATCAGCCCCAGCATTTT.

This clonotype was detected a few times. The genes are TRBV5-1 and TRBJ2-7; 9 positions agree with TRBD2. Trimming at V came to 1 base and at J to 3 bases, leaving 8 bases not matched to a gene. The CDR3 loop spans 16 amino acids. Germline assignment: CDR1 SGHRS and CDR2 YFSETQ. The chain's CDR3 is CASSLRSSGNFYEQYF. CDR3 DNA: TGCGCCAGCAGCTTGCGATCTAGCGGGAATTTCTACGAGCAGTACTTC.

This clonotype has only a few counts. The rearrangement uses TRBV28 and TRBJ2-7, with 9 bases fitting TRBD2. Trimming took 2 bases from V and 3 from J; bases not matched to a gene: 8. Germline CDR1 reads MDHEN; CDR2 reads SYDVKM. The CDR3 is 16 residues long. The CDR3, as DNA: TGTGCCAGCAGTTTACCGTCTAGCGGGACCCTCTACGAGCAGTACTTC. Protein product: CASSLPSSGTLYEQYF.

The genes are TRBV7-2 and TRBJ2-3; a possible D gene is TRBD2 (5 bases). The V and J ends lost 5 bases and 8 bases respectively, with 20 bases between them. CDR3 length: 15 residues. The germline gives CDR1 SGHTA, CDR2 FQGNSA. This chain's CDR3 is CASSPLETWAGTQYF. CDR3 DNA sequence: TGTGCCAGCAGCCCCCTCGAGACTTGGGCGGGTACGCAGTATTTT.

The DNA of the CDR3 is TGTGCCAGTAGTATTGGGGAGTCCCGGGACAGGGAACTTAATGAAAAACTGTTTTTT. Translated: CASSIGESRDRELNEKLFF. The gene calls are TRBV19 and TRBJ1-4; 9 bases fit TRBD1. The CDR3 contains 19 residues. Germline CDR1 reads LNHDA; CDR2 reads SQIVND (reference sequence). V dropped 3 bases and J dropped 4; count of bases not matched to a gene: 15. Full variable domain (remainder filled in from reference TRBV19 and TRBJ1-4): DGGITQSPKYLFRKEGQNVTLSCEQNLNHDAMYWYRQDPGQGLRLIYYSQIVNDFQKGDIAEGYSVSREKKESFPLTVTSAQKNPTAFYLCASSIGESRDRELNEKLFFGSGTQLSVL.

This clonotype was seen a handful of times. The rearrangement joins TRBV20-1 to TRBJ1-4; perhaps TRBD1 as D (6 bases). Germline loops: CDR1 DFQATT, CDR2 SNEGSKA (reference sequence). The CDR3 runs to 13 residues. Trimming removed 4 bases at V and 3 bases at J, with 9 bases between. The CDR3 nucleotides read TGCAGTGCTACAGGACAGTCTAATGAAAAACTGTTTTTT. Amino acids: CSATGQSNEKLFF.

This clonotype was found many times. The V call is TRBV3-1, the J call TRBJ2-7, with 9 positions matching TRBD2. V lost 3 bases and J lost 6; bases outside the gene matches: 6. This CDR3 region has 14 residues. Germline V gene lookup returns CDR1 LGHDT and CDR2 YNNKEL (reference sequence). CDR3 protein: CASSHSGSPSEQYF. The CDR3 nucleotides read TGTGCCAGCAGCCATAGCGGGAGCCCATCCGAGCAGTACTTC.

The table lists this clonotype with many counts. The V gene is TRBV5-1, the J gene TRBJ1-6; D is undetermined. With 0 bases removed from V and 7 bases from J, the gap between germline ends came to 11 bases. Germline CDR1 is SGHRS and CDR2 is YFSETQ. This CDR3 spans 15 amino acids. CDR3 sequence reads: CASSLDVTQNSPLHF. The DNA of the CDR3 is TGCGCCAGCAGCTTGGATGTGACCCAGAATTCACCCCTCCACTTT.

The table lists this clonotype with a few counts. This chain connects TRBV6-1 to TRBJ2-2; 9 nucleotides line up with TRBD2. The CDR3 loop spans 16 amino acids. V shed 8 bases and J 6 bases; nucleotides not matched to a gene: 13. Germline CDR1 MNHNS, CDR2 SASEGT. This CDR3 reads CASGINSSGKSGELFF. CDR3 DNA: TGTGCCAGCGGAATCAACTCTAGCGGGAAATCCGGGGAGCTGTTTTTT.